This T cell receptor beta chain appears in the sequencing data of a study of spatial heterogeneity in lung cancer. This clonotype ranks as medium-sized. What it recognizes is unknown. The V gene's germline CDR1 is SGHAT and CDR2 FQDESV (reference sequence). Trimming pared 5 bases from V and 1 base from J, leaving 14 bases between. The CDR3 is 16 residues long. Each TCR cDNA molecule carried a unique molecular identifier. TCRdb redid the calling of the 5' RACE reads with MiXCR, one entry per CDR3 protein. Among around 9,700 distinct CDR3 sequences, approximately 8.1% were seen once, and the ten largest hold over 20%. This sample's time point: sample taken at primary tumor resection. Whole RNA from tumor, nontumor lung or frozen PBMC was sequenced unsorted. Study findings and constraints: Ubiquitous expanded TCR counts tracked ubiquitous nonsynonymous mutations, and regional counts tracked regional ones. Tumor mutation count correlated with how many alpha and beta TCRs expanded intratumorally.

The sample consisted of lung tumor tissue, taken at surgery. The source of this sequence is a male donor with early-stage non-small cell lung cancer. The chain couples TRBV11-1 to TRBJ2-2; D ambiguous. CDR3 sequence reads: CASSPEDERNTGELFF. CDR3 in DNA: TGTGCCAGCAGCCCCGAGGATGAGCGGAACACCGGGGAGCTGTTTTTT.